Below, one TCR beta chain is given with its context. Antigen unknown. CDR3 length: 17 amino acids. Losses at the gene ends were 4 bases for V and 5 bases for J; bases not matched to a gene: 12. Germline lookup yields CDR1 SGHKS and CDR2 YYEKEE (reference sequence). These data come from a study of radiation and T cells in renal cell carcinoma. Study-level results: Irradiated tumors held more dominant CDR3 motifs than control tumors. Only small tumor regions of about 0.97 g were sampled. In nephrectomy-only tumors, top 100 clonotypes averaged roughly 43%, versus around 50% irradiated.

Sequenced by immunoSEQ multiplex PCR; TCRdb stores in-frame clones only, minus some. This table has some 15,000 clones, under 70% appearing once. Treatment indicated: treatment-naive control, cytoreductive nephrectomy. Control tumors came from a handful of females and over 9 males, aged roughly 35 to 90. This specimen consisted of tumor tissue, obtained from a patient whose treatment was nephrectomy without radiotherapy. V and J are TRBV5-5 and TRBJ1-6, with 7 bases lining up with TRBD1. The receptor's source is a man aged 35-49 years with renal cell carcinoma. CDR3 DNA: TGTGCCAGCAGCCCCCTAGCAGGGGGACAAAATAATTCACCCCTCCACTTT. This encodes CASSPLAGGQNNSPLHF.